Each of the 27 T cell receptor beta chains below was sequenced from the same sample in a study of T cells in Graves' hyperthyroidism and ophthalmopathy. RNA transcripts were the template for amplifying TCR beta CDR3 regions. An initial round of RT-PCR targeting the TCR CDR3 relied on the HTBI primer set. TCRdb passed the multiplex PCR reads through MiXCR, listing each CDR3 protein once. The top ten hold about 20% of the sample, which has around 620,000 distinct CDR3 sequences, around 42% seen once. Sequenced material: peripheral blood or thyroid tissue (not recorded which). The receptors were sampled from an adult woman with Graves' disease, either hyperthyroidism or ophthalmopathy (not recorded which).

The chain carries TRBV10-3 and TRBJ2-5; D is perhaps TRBD1 (6 bases). CDR3 length: 15 residues. Germline CDR1 ENHRY, CDR2 SYGVKD. Trimming took off 3 bases at V and 5 bases at J, with 16 bases between the two ends. CDR3 loop: CAISDSGQWGETQYF. The CDR3 DNA reads TGTGCCATCAGTGATTCCGGACAGTGGGGGGAGACCCAGTACTTC.

Comment on this clonotype: A much larger clone lies one base from this, so it may be a read error. J is TRBJ1-1 and V is TRBV5-1, with 9 bases fitting TRBD1. Germline lookup yields CDR1 SGHRS and CDR2 YFSETQ. This CDR3 spans 15 amino acids. DNA of the CDR3: TGCGCCAGCAGCTGGACAGGGACAGGGAACACTGAAGTTTTCTTT. This gives the protein CASSWTGTGNTEVFF.

J is TRBJ2-7 and V is TRBV5-6, with TRBD1 identical over 7 bases. CDR1 and CDR2 (germline): SGHDT, YYEEEE. With V trimmed by 4 bases and J by 2 bases, 6 bases remained unmatched. This CDR3 is built from 14 residues. CDR3 region: CASSRDREPYEQYF. The DNA of the CDR3 is TGTGCCAGCAGCCGCGACAGGGAACCCTACGAGCAGTACTTC.

This clonotype came up many times. The gene calls are TRBV12-3 or TRBV12-4 and TRBJ2-5, with TRBD2 matching over 7 bases. CDR3 length: 15 amino acids. V trimming: 3 bases; J trimming: 5 bases; junction bases outside the gene matches: 9. As DNA, the CDR3 is TGTGCCAGCAGTTTTCGGGGGGTCGTAACGGAGACCCAGTACTTC. Protein sequence: CASSFRGVVTETQYF.

The V gene is TRBV7-9, the J gene TRBJ1-3; D gene uncertain. Germline V gives CDR1 SEHNR, CDR2 FQNEAQ (reference sequence). The CDR3 consists of 15 residues. The germline V and J ends were trimmed by 7 bases and 2 bases, with 15 bases remaining between them. The CDR3 loop reads CASIRTHRTGNTIYF. The CDR3 DNA reads TGTGCCAGCATCAGGACCCACCGCACTGGAAACACCATATATTTT.

The chain carries TRBV29-1 and TRBJ2-7; weak D call: TRBD2 (6 bases). The CDR3 covers 11 residues. V lost 8 bases and J lost 3, with 11 bases in between. Germline V lookup: CDR1 SQVTM, CDR2 ANQGSEA. This chain's CDR3 is CSLDGGYEQYF. The DNA for the CDR3 is TGCAGCTTAGACGGGGGCTACGAGCAGTACTTC.

V usage is TRBV10-2 and J usage is TRBJ2-7; no definite D call. Germline values: CDR1 WSHSY, CDR2 SAAADI. This CDR3 comprises 11 residues. The V end was cut by 0 bases, the J end by 12 bases, with 9 bases between. The DNA of the CDR3 is TGCGCCAGCAGTGAGTCGAGGCAGTTGTACTTC. Amino acids: CASSESRQLYF.

This rearrangement joins TRBV2 to TRBJ1-6; a possible D gene is TRBD1 (5 bases). Germline V gives CDR1 SNHLY, CDR2 FYNNEI. Trimming removed 7 bases at V and 8 bases at J, with 18 bases between. This CDR3 region has 15 residues. CDR3 coding DNA: TGTGCCAGCACTACTTCGGGGACCGTCGATTCACCCCTCCACTTT. Translated: CASTTSGTVDSPLHF. Looking up the rest from reference TRBV2 and TRBJ1-6 gives the full variable domain: EPEVTQTPSHQVTQMGQEVILRCVPISNHLYFYWYRQILGQKVEFLVSFYNNEISEKSEIFDDQFSVERPDGSNFTLKIRSTKLEDSAMYFCASTTSGTVDSPLHFGNGTRLTVT.

The rearrangement links TRBV12-3 or TRBV12-4 to TRBJ1-1, with unresolved D. The CDR3 covers 12 residues. Trimming took off 6 bases at V and 3 bases at J, with 8 bases between the two ends. The CDR3 DNA follows: TGTGCCAGCAGATACCGGTACACTGAAGCTTTCTTT. This codes for CASRYRYTEAFF.

This clonotype was recorded many times. The junction shows a germline mismatch at one end, possibly a read error. The rearrangement joins TRBV12-5 to TRBJ2-5; no reliable D call. The CDR3 has 12 residues. Germline assignment: CDR1 LGHNT and CDR2 FRNRAP. In DNA form, the CDR3 reads TGTGCTAGTGCTTTGAGTGGGGAGACCCAGTACTTC. It encodes CASALSGETQYF.

This chain uses TRBV19 with TRBJ1-1; 8 bases are a match to TRBD1. Looked up from germline, CDR1 is LNHDA and CDR2 is SQIVND (reference sequence). The junction had 7 bases not matched to a gene; V was cut back by 7 bases and J by 3 bases. The CDR3 extends over 14 amino acids. The CDR3 nucleotides are TGTGCCAGTATCAACAGGGGGAGGGACACTGAAGCTTTCTTT. It translates to CASINRGRDTEAFF.

This chain links TRBV7-2 with TRBJ2-3; D gene ambiguous. The CDR3 length is 15 residues. The V end lost 1 base, the J end lost 3 bases, and 11 bases lay between the germline ends. The germline V gene has CDR1 SGHTA and CDR2 FQGNSA. This chain's CDR3 is CASSLVGSTTDTQYF. The CDR3, as DNA: TGTGCCAGCAGCTTAGTAGGCAGTACGACAGATACGCAGTATTTT. Combining the CDR3 with reference TRBV7-2 and TRBJ2-3 gives the whole variable domain GAGVSQSPSNKVTEKGKDVELRCDPISGHTALYWYRQSLGQGLEFLIYFQGNSAPDKSGLPSDRFSAERTGGSVSTLTIQRTQQEDSAVYLCASSLVGSTTDTQYFGPGTRLTVL.

This clonotype was seen a few times. The V gene is TRBV7-9, the J gene TRBJ2-7; D may be TRBD1 (6 bases). Trimming left V 5 bases short and J 1 base short, with 12 bases between. CDR1 SEHNR and CDR2 FQNEAQ come from the germline V gene (reference sequence). CDR3 length: 14 residues. The CDR3 sequence: CASSALGGSYEQYF. As DNA, the CDR3 is TGTGCCAGCAGCGCCTTAGGGGGATCCTACGAGCAGTACTTC.

Worth noting for this clonotype: The germline gene is not matched at one end of the junction; a read error may be the cause. The rearrangement links TRBV28 to TRBJ1-2; 7 nucleotides align to TRBD1. This CDR3 region has 14 residues. CDR1 and CDR2 from the germline V gene are MDHEN and SYDVKM. The CDR3 DNA reads TGTGCCAGCAGACACGTGGACAGGAACTATGACTACACCTTC. Translation gives CASRHVDRNYDYTF.

The chain joins TRBV10-3 to TRBJ2-5; 7 bases agree with TRBD1. There are 14 residues in the CDR3. The V gene's germline CDR1 is ENHRY and CDR2 SYGVKD. J gave up 4 bases and V 2 bases, and 4 bases lay outside the gene matches. The CDR3 region is CAISEPTGAETQYF. CDR3 coding DNA: TGTGCCATCAGTGAGCCCACAGGGGCAGAGACCCAGTACTTC.

This clonotype has a count of ten or more. The chain carries TRBV11-2 and TRBJ1-6; D possibly corresponds to TRBD1 (5 bases). Trimming left V 5 bases short and J 7 bases short, with 15 bases between. This CDR3 is 15 amino acids long. Germline values: CDR1 SGHAT, CDR2 FQNNGV. DNA of the CDR3: TGTGCCAGCAGCGTAAACAGGAGGGCGAATTCACCCCTCCACTTT. Amino acid sequence: CASSVNRRANSPLHF.

The chain combines TRBV29-1 with TRBJ2-7, with 8 bases fitting TRBD1. V lost 2 bases and J lost 2; bases outside the gene matches: 2. This CDR3 spans 13 amino acids. Looked up from germline, CDR1 is SQVTM and CDR2 is ANQGSEA. The CDR3 nucleotides read TGCAGCGTTGAAACAGGGGGGCCCTACGAGCAGTACTTC. It is translated as CSVETGGPYEQYF.

The chain combines TRBV5-1 with TRBJ2-6; 7 bases are shared with TRBD1. This CDR3 is 17 amino acids long. The V gene's germline CDR1 is SGHRS and CDR2 YFSETQ. The V gene end was trimmed by 0 bases and the J gene end by 3 bases; junction bases not matched to a gene: 6. The CDR3 loop reads CASSLGQGNYGANVLTF. In nucleotides, the CDR3 is TGCGCCAGCAGCTTGGGACAGGGTAACTATGGGGCCAACGTCCTGACTTTC.

This clonotype was counted between two and nine times. The V and J genes are TRBV29-1 and TRBJ1-2; 7 bases agree with TRBD1. This CDR3 is 11 amino acids long. Germline CDR1 SQVTM, CDR2 ANQGSEA. Trimming took 6 bases from V and 8 from J; bases not matched to a gene: 6. The CDR3 DNA reads TGCAGCGTAGTACAGGGGAGAGGCTACACCTTC. It yields the protein CSVVQGRGYTF.

This clonotype was seen many times. The CDR3 sequence: CSARGGGQGAWETQYF. The CDR3 DNA sequence: TGCAGTGCTAGGGGAGGGGGACAGGGGGCGTGGGAGACCCAGTACTTC. The V call is TRBV20-1, the J call TRBJ2-5, with TRBD1 identical over 12 bases. The J segment lost 5 bases and the V segment lost 3 bases, leaving 10 bases of the junction unmatched. The germline V gene has CDR1 DFQATT and CDR2 SNEGSKA (reference sequence). This CDR3 has 16 amino acids.

This sequence joins TRBV6-6 and TRBJ2-5; D not certain. CDR3 length: 12 amino acids. V lost 6 bases and J lost 7, with 12 bases in between. Germline CDR1 and CDR2: MNHNY and SVGAGI (reference sequence). The CDR3: CASRAGLMTQYF. CDR3 sequence (DNA): TGTGCCAGCAGGGCAGGCTTGATGACCCAGTACTTC.

This chain uses TRBV19 with TRBJ1-5; 7 nucleotides match TRBD1. J gave up 2 bases and V 3 bases, and 7 bases lay outside the gene matches. The CDR3 contains 16 residues. Germline-derived CDR1 and CDR2 are LNHDA and SQIVND (reference sequence). The CDR3 is CASSITGTVGNQPQHF. CDR3 coding DNA: TGTGCCAGTAGTATCACCGGGACAGTTGGCAATCAGCCCCAGCATTTT.

This CDR3 reads CASSGRTGLTNEKLFF. DNA of the CDR3: TGTGCCAGCAGTGGCAGAACAGGGTTGACTAATGAAAAACTGTTTTTT. The chain uses TRBV25-1 and TRBJ1-4, with TRBD1 as a possible D gene (6 bases). CDR3 length: 16 amino acids. V lost 4 bases and J 2 bases, leaving 14 bases between the germline ends. Germline CDR1 MGHDK, CDR2 SYGVNS.

The V and J genes are TRBV2 and TRBJ1-5; 7 bases match TRBD1. Germline V gene data show CDR1 as SNHLY and CDR2 as FYNNEI. The CDR3 runs 16 residues. V dropped 8 bases and J dropped 1; count of bases not matched to a gene: 11. The CDR3 loop reads CASPKIRQGSNQPQHF. The CDR3 nucleotides are TGTGCCAGCCCCAAGATCCGACAGGGCAGCAATCAGCCCCAGCATTTT.

V is TRBV20-1 and J is TRBJ2-7; 10 nucleotides agree with TRBD2. This CDR3 spans 14 amino acids. Per the germline V gene, CDR1 is DFQATT and CDR2 is SNEGSKA (reference sequence). The junction had 7 bases not matched to a gene; V was cut back by 1 base and J by 7 bases. The CDR3 here is CSARVEAGGKEQYF. CDR3 bases: TGCAGTGCTAGAGTTGAAGCGGGAGGGAAAGAGCAGTACTTC.

This chain links TRBV2 with TRBJ2-6; no reliable D call. CDR1 is SNHLY, CDR2 FYNNEI, per germline. The CDR3 has 11 residues. The V end was cut by 10 bases, the J end by 4 bases, with 5 bases between. The chain's CDR3 is CAISGANVLTF. The CDR3 coding sequence is TGTGCCATCAGCGGGGCCAACGTCCTGACTTTC.

The chain has TRBV29-1 and TRBJ2-5; 11 bases line up with TRBD2. Per germline, CDR1 SQVTM and CDR2 ANQGSEA. The V gene end was trimmed by 6 bases and the J gene end by 10 bases; junction bases not matched to a gene: 7. The length of the CDR3 is 12 residues. DNA of the CDR3: TGCAGCGTCGTGTTCGGGACTAGCGGCCAGTACTTC. Its translation is CSVVFGTSGQYF. Variable domain in full (rest from reference TRBV29-1 and TRBJ2-5): SAVISQKPSRDICQRGTSLTIQCQVDSQVTMMFWYRQQPGQSLTLIATANQGSEATYESGFVIDKFPISRPNLTFSTLTVSNMSPEDSSIYLCSVVFGTSGQYFGPGTRLLVL.